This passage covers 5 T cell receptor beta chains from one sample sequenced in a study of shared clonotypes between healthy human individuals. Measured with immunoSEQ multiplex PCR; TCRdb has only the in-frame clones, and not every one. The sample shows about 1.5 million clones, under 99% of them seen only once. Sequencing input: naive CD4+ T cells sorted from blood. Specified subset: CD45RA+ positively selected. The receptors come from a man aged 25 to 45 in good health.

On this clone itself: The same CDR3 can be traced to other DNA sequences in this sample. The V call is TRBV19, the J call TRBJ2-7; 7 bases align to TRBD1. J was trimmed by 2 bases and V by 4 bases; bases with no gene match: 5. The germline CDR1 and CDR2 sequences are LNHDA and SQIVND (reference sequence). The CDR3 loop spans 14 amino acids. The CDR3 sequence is CASSTTGTPYEQYF. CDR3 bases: TGTGCCAGTAGTACGACAGGGACCCCCTACGAGCAGTACTTC.

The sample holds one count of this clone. DNA for the CDR3: TGTGCCAGCAGGTTACAGGGTTTGGTCAATGAGCAGTTCTTC. This codes for CASRLQGLVNEQFF. V usage is TRBV7-2 and J usage is TRBJ2-1, with D possibly matching TRBD1 (6 bases). CDR1 and CDR2 from the germline V gene are SGHTA and FQGNSA. V lost 6 bases and J lost 6, with 15 bases in between. This CDR3 has 14 amino acids. The whole variable domain, filled in from reference TRBV7-2 and TRBJ2-1, reads GAGVSQSPSNKVTEKGKDVELRCDPISGHTALYWYRQSLGQGLEFLIYFQGNSAPDKSGLPSDRFSAERTGGSVSTLTIQRTQQEDSAVYLCASRLQGLVNEQFFGPGTRLTVL.

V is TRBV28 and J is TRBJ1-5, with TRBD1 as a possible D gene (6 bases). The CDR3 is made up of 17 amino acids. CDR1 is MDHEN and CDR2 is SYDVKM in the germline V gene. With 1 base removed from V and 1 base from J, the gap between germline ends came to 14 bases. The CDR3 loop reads CASSLYGTGYSNQPQHF. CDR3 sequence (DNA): TGTGCCAGCAGTTTATACGGTACAGGGTACAGCAATCAGCCCCAGCATTTT.

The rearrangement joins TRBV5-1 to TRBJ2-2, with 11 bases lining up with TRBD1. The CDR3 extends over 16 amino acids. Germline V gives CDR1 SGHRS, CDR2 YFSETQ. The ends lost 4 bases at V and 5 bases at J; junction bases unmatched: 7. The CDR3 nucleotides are TGCGCCAGCAGCCCCGGGACAGGGGGATGGACCGGGGAGCTGTTTTTT. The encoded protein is CASSPGTGGWTGELFF.

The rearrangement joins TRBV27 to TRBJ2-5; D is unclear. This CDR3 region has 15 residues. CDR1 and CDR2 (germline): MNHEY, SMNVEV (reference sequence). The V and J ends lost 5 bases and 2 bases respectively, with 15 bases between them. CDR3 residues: CASSPGLLGQETQYF. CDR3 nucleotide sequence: TGTGCCAGCAGTCCCGGGCTCCTGGGGCAAGAGACCCAGTACTTC.